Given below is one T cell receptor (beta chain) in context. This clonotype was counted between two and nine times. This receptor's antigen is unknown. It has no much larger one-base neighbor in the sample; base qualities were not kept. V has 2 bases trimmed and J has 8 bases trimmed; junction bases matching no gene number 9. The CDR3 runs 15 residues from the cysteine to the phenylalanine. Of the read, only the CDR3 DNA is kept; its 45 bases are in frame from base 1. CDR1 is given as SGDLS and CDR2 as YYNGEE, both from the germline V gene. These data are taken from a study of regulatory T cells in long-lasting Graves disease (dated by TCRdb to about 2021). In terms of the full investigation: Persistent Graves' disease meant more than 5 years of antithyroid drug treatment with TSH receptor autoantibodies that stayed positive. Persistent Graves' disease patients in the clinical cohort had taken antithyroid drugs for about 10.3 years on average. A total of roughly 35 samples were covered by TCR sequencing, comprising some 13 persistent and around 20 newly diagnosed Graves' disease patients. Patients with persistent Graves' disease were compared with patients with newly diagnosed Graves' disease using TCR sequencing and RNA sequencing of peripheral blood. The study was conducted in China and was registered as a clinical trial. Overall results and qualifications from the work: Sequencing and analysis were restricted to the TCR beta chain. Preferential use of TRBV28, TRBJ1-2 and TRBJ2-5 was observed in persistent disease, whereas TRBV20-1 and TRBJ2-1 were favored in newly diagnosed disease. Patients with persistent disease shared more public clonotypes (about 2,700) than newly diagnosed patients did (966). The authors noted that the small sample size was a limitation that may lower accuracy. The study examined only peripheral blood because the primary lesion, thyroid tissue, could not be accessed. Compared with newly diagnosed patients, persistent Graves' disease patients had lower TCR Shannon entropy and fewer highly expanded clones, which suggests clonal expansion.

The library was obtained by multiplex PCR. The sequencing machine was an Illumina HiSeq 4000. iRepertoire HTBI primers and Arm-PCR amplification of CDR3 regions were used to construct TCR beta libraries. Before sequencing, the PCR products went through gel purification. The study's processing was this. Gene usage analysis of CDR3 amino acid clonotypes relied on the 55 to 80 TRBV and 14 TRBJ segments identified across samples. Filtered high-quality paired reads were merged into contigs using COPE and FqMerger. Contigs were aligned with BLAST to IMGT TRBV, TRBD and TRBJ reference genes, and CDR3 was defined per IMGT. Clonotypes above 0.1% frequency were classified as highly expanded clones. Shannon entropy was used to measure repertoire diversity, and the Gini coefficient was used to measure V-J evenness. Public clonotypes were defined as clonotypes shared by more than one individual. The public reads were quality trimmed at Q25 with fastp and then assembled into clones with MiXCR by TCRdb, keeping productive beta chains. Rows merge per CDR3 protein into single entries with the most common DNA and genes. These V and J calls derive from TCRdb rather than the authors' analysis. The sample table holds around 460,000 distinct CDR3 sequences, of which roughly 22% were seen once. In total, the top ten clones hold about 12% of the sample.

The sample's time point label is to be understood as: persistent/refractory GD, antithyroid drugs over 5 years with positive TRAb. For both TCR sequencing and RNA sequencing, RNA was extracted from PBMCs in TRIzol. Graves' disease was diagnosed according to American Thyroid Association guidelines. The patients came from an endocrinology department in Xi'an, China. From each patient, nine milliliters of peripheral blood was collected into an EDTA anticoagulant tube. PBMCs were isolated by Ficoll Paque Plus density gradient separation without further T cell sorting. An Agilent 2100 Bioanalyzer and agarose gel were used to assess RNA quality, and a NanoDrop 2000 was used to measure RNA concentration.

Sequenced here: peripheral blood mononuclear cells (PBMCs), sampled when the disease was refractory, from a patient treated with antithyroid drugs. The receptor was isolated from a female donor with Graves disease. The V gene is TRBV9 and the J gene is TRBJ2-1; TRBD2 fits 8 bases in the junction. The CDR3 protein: CASSVSGSRAHEQFF. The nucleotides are TGTGCCAGCAGCGTGAGCGGGAGTAGGGCCCATGAGCAGTTCTTC.